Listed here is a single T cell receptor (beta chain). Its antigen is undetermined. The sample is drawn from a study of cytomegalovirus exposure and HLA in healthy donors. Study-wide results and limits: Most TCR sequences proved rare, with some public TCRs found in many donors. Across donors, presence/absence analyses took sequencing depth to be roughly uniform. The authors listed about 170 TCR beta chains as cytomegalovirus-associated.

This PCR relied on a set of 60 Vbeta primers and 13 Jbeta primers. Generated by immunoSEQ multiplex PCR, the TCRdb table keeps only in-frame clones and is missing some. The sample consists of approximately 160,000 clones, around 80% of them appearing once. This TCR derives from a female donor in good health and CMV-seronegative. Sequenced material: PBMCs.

The CDR3 reads CALDRGLSGNTIYF. In nucleotides, the CDR3 is TGTGCCTTAGACAGGGGCCTCTCTGGAAACACCATATATTTT. The V and J genes are TRBV30 and TRBJ1-3; 8 nucleotides agree with TRBD1. The germline V gene has CDR1 GTSNPN and CDR2 SVGIG (reference sequence). V dropped 7 bases and J dropped 0; count of bases not matched to a gene: 5. This CDR3 is built from 14 residues.